Presented here are 22 T cell receptor beta chains from one specimen sequenced in a study of blood T cell repertoires in COVID-19. Measured with immunoSEQ multiplex PCR; TCRdb has only the in-frame clones, and not every one. The sample carries 85,000 to 120,000 clones, 71% recorded once. Sequencing input: peripheral blood. The receptor set was obtained from a human donor with acute or convalescent COVID-19. The donor label of this sample is uncertain.

J is TRBJ2-1 and V is TRBV5-1; a possible D gene is TRBD1 (5 bases). The CDR3 has 16 residues. Germline V gene lookup returns CDR1 SGHRS and CDR2 YFSETQ. Trimming took off 7 bases at V and 0 bases at J, with 17 bases between the two ends. The CDR3: CASRSQATSSYNEQFF. The CDR3 nucleotides read TGCGCCAGCCGCTCACAGGCTACATCCTCCTACAATGAGCAGTTCTTC. Full variable domain (missing parts from reference TRBV5-1 and TRBJ2-1): KAGVTQTPRYLIKTRGQQVTLSCSPISGHRSVSWYQQTPGQGLQFLFEYFSETQRNKGNFPGRFSGRQFSNSRSEMNVSTLELGDSALYLCASRSQATSSYNEQFFGPGTRLTVL.

CDR3 loop: CASSPSEGSGNTIYF. The CDR3 DNA follows: TGTGCCAGCAGCCCCTCCGAGGGCTCTGGAAACACCATATATTTT. The chain uses TRBV5-6 and TRBJ1-3, with D hard to call. Per the germline V gene, CDR1 is SGHDT and CDR2 is YYEEEE. Deletions cut 4 bases from V and 0 bases from J, with 11 bases between. The CDR3 length is 15 residues. Drawing the rest from reference TRBV5-6 and TRBJ1-3, the complete variable domain is DAGVTQSPTHLIKTRGQQVTLRCSPKSGHDTVSWYQQALGQGPQFIFQYYEEEERQRGNFPDRFSGHQFPNYSSELNVNALLLGDSALYLCASSPSEGSGNTIYFGEGSWLTVV.

The gene calls are TRBV12-3 or TRBV12-4 and TRBJ1-2; 8 bases fit TRBD1. The CDR3 contains 13 residues. The V segment lost 3 bases and the J segment 6 bases; nucleotides outside the gene matches: 3. CDR3: CASSFQGADGYTF. The DNA of the CDR3 is TGTGCCAGCAGTTTCCAGGGGGCGGATGGCTACACCTTC.

The chain uses TRBV7-9 and TRBJ2-5; possible D gene TRBD2, 6 bases. V lost 3 bases, J lost 4 bases, and 9 bases lay in between. The CDR3 loop spans 13 amino acids. Germline V gives CDR1 SEHNR, CDR2 FQNEAQ (reference sequence). For the CDR3, the DNA is TGTGCCAGCAGCTTCTTCGGGGGAGAGACCCAGTACTTC. It is translated as CASSFFGGETQYF.

V gene TRBV19 combines with J gene TRBJ1-4; 12 nucleotides agree with TRBD1. CDR1 and CDR2 (germline): LNHDA, SQIVND (reference sequence). Unmatched junction bases numbered 9, after V lost 3 bases and J lost 10 bases. The CDR3 length is 16 residues. CDR3 sequence: CASSMGQGAHLGKLFF. The CDR3 DNA is TGTGCCAGTAGTATGGGACAGGGGGCGCATCTTGGAAAACTGTTTTTT.

CDR3 nucleotides: TGCGCCAGCAGCCGTGGGGGAACAGGGGACTATGGCTACACCTTC. It specifies CASSRGGTGDYGYTF. The chain has TRBV5-1 and TRBJ1-2, with 7 nucleotides matching TRBD1. Germline V gene lookup returns CDR1 SGHRS and CDR2 YFSETQ. With 4 bases clipped from V and 3 bases from J, the junction kept 9 bases outside the gene matches. The CDR3 extends over 15 amino acids.

The gene calls are TRBV18 and TRBJ1-5, with D maybe TRBD1 (6 bases). Looked up from germline, CDR1 is KGHSH and CDR2 is LQKENI. Trimming took 5 bases from V and 4 from J, leaving 18 bases between them. The CDR3 runs 16 residues. The DNA for the CDR3 is TGTGCCAGCTCAGCGCAAACAGGGCGTCGAAATCAGCCCCAGCATTTT. It encodes CASSAQTGRRNQPQHF.

This chain uses TRBV28 with TRBJ1-1; D not resolved. The V end lost 6 bases, the J end lost 5 bases, and 22 bases lay between the germline ends. This CDR3 region has 16 residues. The germline V gene encodes CDR1 MDHEN and CDR2 SYDVKM. The CDR3 is CASSPRGEGVRTEAFF. As DNA, the CDR3 is TGTGCCAGCAGCCCCCGAGGTGAGGGAGTACGGACTGAAGCTTTCTTT.

The table lists this clone with a few counts. This chain joins TRBV28 and TRBJ2-2; D is perhaps TRBD2 (6 bases). From germline, CDR1 is MDHEN and CDR2 SYDVKM. The CDR3 runs to 17 residues. V was pared by 3 bases and J by 0 bases, with 14 bases between. The CDR3 reads CASSFLAGLPNTGELFF. CDR3 nucleotide sequence: TGTGCCAGCAGTTTTTTGGCGGGACTCCCGAACACCGGGGAGCTGTTTTTT.

The rearrangement joins TRBV5-1 to TRBJ2-3, with 8 nucleotides matching TRBD1. The CDR3 totals 14 residues. Germline lookup yields CDR1 SGHRS and CDR2 YFSETQ. V lost 4 bases and J lost 5; bases outside the gene matches: 6. CDR3 sequence reads: CASSRRTGIDTQYF. CDR3 nucleotide sequence: TGCGCCAGCAGCCGCCGGACAGGGATAGATACGCAGTATTTT.

This clone appeared many times. The chain employs TRBV18 and TRBJ1-4, with a possible D match to TRBD1 (5 bases). The CDR3 contains 12 residues. V was clipped by 3 bases and J by 12 bases, with 11 bases between them. Per germline, CDR1 KGHSH and CDR2 LQKENI. This CDR3 reads CASSPRGGELFF. The CDR3 DNA follows: TGTGCCAGCTCACCGAGGGGAGGAGAACTGTTTTTT. Filled out from reference TRBV18 and TRBJ1-4, the complete variable domain reads NAGVMQNPRHLVRRRGQEARLRCSPMKGHSHVYWYRQLPEEGLKFMVYLQKENIIDESGMPKERFSAEFPKEGPSILRIQQVVRGDSAAYFCASSPRGGELFFGSGTQLSVL.

Note on this clone: Other DNA sequences from this sample encode an identical CDR3 as well. This chain connects TRBV18 to TRBJ1-4; 9 bases align to TRBD1. This CDR3 contains 14 residues. The V and J ends lost 3 bases and 4 bases, in that order; junction bases with no gene match: 0. The germline gives CDR1 KGHSH, CDR2 LQKENI. CDR3 region: CASSPGQGNEKLFF. CDR3 bases: TGTGCCAGCTCACCGGGACAGGGTAATGAAAAACTGTTTTTT.

This clone was detected only a few times. The sample carries other DNA sequences with the same CDR3. V is TRBV24-1 and J is TRBJ2-7; 11 bases map to TRBD1. Germline V gives CDR1 KGHDR, CDR2 SFDVKD. The CDR3 contains 15 residues. The J segment lost 3 bases and the V segment lost 2 bases, leaving 2 bases of the junction unmatched. The CDR3 DNA reads as TGTGCCACCAGTGATTCCGGGACAGGGGGCTACGAGCAGTACTTC. Translating it yields CATSDSGTGGYEQYF.

The CDR3 bases are TGTGCCAGCGGACAGGGTAGCAACAATGAGCAGTTCTTC. Amino acids: CASGQGSNNEQFF. This chain joins TRBV9 and TRBJ2-1, with TRBD1 matching over 8 bases. J lost 5 bases, V lost 7 bases, and 5 bases had no gene match. The CDR3 extends over 13 amino acids. Germline CDR1 and CDR2: SGDLS and YYNGEE.

The chain carries TRBV7-2 and TRBJ1-6; D unclear. With 6 bases removed from V and 7 bases from J, the gap between germline ends came to 10 bases. Germline V CDR1 and CDR2: SGHTA, FQGNSA. CDR3 length equals 13 residues. In DNA, the CDR3 is TGTGCCAGCAGGGGGAGAAACAATTCACCCCTCCACTTT. Amino acid sequence: CASRGRNNSPLHF.

This chain uses TRBV2 with TRBJ2-3; 13 bases map to TRBD2. CDR1 SNHLY and CDR2 FYNNEI come from the germline V gene. V lost 4 bases, J lost 0 bases, and 4 bases stayed unmatched. The CDR3 has 17 residues. This CDR3 reads CASSVTSGGSSTDTQYF. CDR3 in DNA: TGTGCCAGCAGTGTGACTAGCGGGGGGTCAAGCACAGATACGCAGTATTTT.

The chain links TRBV12-5 to TRBJ2-2; 11 bases line up with TRBD1. V lost 6 bases and J lost 6; bases outside the gene matches: 6. Looked up from germline, CDR1 is LGHNT and CDR2 is FRNRAP. This CDR3 is built from 15 residues. The CDR3: CASGYGTGGSGELFF. The CDR3 DNA reads as TGTGCTAGTGGCTACGGGACAGGGGGTTCCGGGGAGCTGTTTTTT.

V gene TRBV19 combines with J gene TRBJ2-1; D is possibly TRBD1 (5 bases). The CDR3 is 16 residues long. V dropped 5 bases and J dropped 2 bases, with 16 bases sitting between them. CDR1 LNHDA and CDR2 SQIVND come from the germline V gene (reference sequence). The CDR3 protein is CASSLHPGWTYNEQFF. The CDR3 DNA reads TGTGCCAGTAGTCTTCATCCAGGGTGGACCTACAATGAGCAGTTCTTC.

The V gene is TRBV5-1, the J gene TRBJ2-3; TRBD2 might be the D (6 bases). The germline CDR1 and CDR2 sequences are SGHRS and YFSETQ. This CDR3 has 15 residues. Trimming left V 1 base short and J 1 base short, with 10 bases between. The CDR3 spells CASSLLPSGTDTQYF. The CDR3 nucleotides read TGCGCCAGCAGCTTGTTACCTAGCGGCACAGATACGCAGTATTTT.

V usage is TRBV30 and J usage is TRBJ1-1, with 10 nucleotides matching TRBD1. With V trimmed by 5 bases and J by 5 bases, 8 bases remained unmatched. The CDR3 has 14 amino acids. Germline assignment: CDR1 GTSNPN and CDR2 SVGIG (reference sequence). The CDR3 DNA follows: TGTGCCTGGTCGGCCTCGGACAGGGGGACTGAAGCTTTCTTT. As protein: CAWSASDRGTEAFF.

The V call is TRBV5-1, the J call TRBJ2-2, with D possibly matching TRBD2 (6 bases). There are 16 residues in the CDR3. CDR1 and CDR2 (germline): SGHRS, YFSETQ. Trimming stripped 4 bases from V and 8 bases from J, with 21 bases between. The chain's CDR3 is CASSAGSGRGGGELFF. CDR3 sequence (DNA): TGCGCCAGCAGCGCCGGGAGTGGCAGAGGTGGGGGGGAGCTGTTTTTT.

The chain couples TRBV30 to TRBJ2-5; 7 bases line up with TRBD2. V dropped 3 bases and J dropped 2; count of bases not matched to a gene: 6. Per germline, CDR1 GTSNPN and CDR2 SVGIG (reference sequence). There are 14 residues in the CDR3. The CDR3 nucleotides read TGTGCCTGGAGCGGGGGGACCCCGCAAGAGACCCAGTACTTC. It yields the protein CAWSGGTPQETQYF. Combining the CDR3 with reference TRBV30 and TRBJ2-5 gives the whole variable domain SQTIHQWPATLVQPVGSPLSLECTVEGTSNPNLYWYRQAAGRGLQLLFYSVGIGQISSEVPQNLSASRPQDRQFILSSKKLLLSDSGFYLCAWSGGTPQETQYFGPGTRLLVL.